The present T cell receptor beta chain was sequenced within a study of T cells in Graves' hyperthyroidism and ophthalmopathy. Whole-study results and caveats: In the blood, most expanded thyroid clonotypes above 0.001 appeared as well. For ophthalmopathy, model prediction preceded onset by a median about 6.2 months.

This clonotype was observed many times. The antigen is unknown. Germline CDR1 SNHLY, CDR2 FYNNEI. This CDR3 has 11 amino acids. The V and J ends lost 4 bases and 8 bases respectively, with 6 bases between them. Used for diagnoses were clinical symptoms, serum thyroxine and TRAb, thyroid ultrasound and orbital computed tomography. From RNA transcripts, TCR beta CDR3 regions were amplified. Primed by the HTBI set, a first-round RT-PCR was run on the TCR CDR3. One entry per CDR3 protein, called by TCRdb with MiXCR from the multiplex PCR reads. The repertoire consists of approximately 500,000 distinct CDR3 sequences, with 35% to 55% occurring once and the leading ten covering around 7.7%.

This clonotype originated in a woman younger than 35 with Graves' hyperthyroidism. Sequencing input: peripheral blood or thyroid tissue (not recorded which). V usage is TRBV2 and J usage is TRBJ1-3, with D hard to call. Written as DNA, the CDR3 is TGTGCCAGCAGTGCCGCGGACACCATATATTTT. The encoded protein is CASSAADTIYF.